Included here is one T cell receptor (beta chain) sequence, with context. What it binds is not known. Sequence at one end of the junction differs from germline and may be a read error. Focal radiation plus CTLA-4 blockade with ipilimumab was administered to patients who had chemo-refractory metastatic non-small-cell lung cancer. The CDR3 spans 20 residues. Per the germline V gene, CDR1 is SGDLS and CDR2 is YYNGEE. The data belong to a study of radiotherapy plus CTLA-4 blockade in lung cancer. Across the study: Objective responses emerged in under 20% of patients, and 31% attained disease control.

Libraries were prepared by immunoSEQ multiplex PCR; TCRdb keeps only in-frame clonotypes and omits some of them. Altogether tens of thousands of clones are present, around 80% being singletons, with the ten largest covering under 3.5%. The study's findings and limits: Researchers report tumor-derived TCR clones expanding in blood after radiotherapy plus ipilimumab. Response, reportedly, was best predicted by interferon-beta along with early blood T cell clone dynamics.

The gene calls are TRBV9 and TRBJ1-2, with 8 bases fitting TRBD1. This sequence was found in a human donor with non-small cell lung cancer who had a partial response to radiotherapy plus ipilimumab. The input for sequencing was peripheral blood, taken from a patient treated with radiotherapy plus ipilimumab. The chain's CDR3 is CASSVGYWGMAGQGNDGYTF. CDR3 sequence (DNA): TGTGCCAGCAGCGTAGGATATTGGGGGATGGCTGGACAGGGTAACGATGGCTACACCTTC.